Sequencing of this TCR beta chain was carried out in a study of radiotherapy plus CTLA-4 blockade in lung cancer. Clones were read by immunoSEQ multiplex PCR, and TCRdb kept only the in-frame ones, dropping some. The sample shows around 99,000 clones, 88% of them seen only once. The V and J ends lost 3 bases and 5 bases, in that order; junction bases with no gene match: 5. The V gene's germline CDR1 is LGHNA and CDR2 YNFKEQ. This CDR3 is built from 16 residues. The rearrangement uses TRBV4-2 and TRBJ2-1, with TRBD1 matching 12 bases. Here the sequenced sample was peripheral blood, taken from a patient treated with radiotherapy plus ipilimumab. The TCR sequence derives from a human donor with non-small cell lung cancer that progressed on radiotherapy plus ipilimumab. This CDR3 is CASSQGDRGRDNEQFF. The CDR3 DNA reads as TGTGCCAGCAGCCAGGGGGACAGGGGGCGCGACAATGAGCAGTTCTTC.